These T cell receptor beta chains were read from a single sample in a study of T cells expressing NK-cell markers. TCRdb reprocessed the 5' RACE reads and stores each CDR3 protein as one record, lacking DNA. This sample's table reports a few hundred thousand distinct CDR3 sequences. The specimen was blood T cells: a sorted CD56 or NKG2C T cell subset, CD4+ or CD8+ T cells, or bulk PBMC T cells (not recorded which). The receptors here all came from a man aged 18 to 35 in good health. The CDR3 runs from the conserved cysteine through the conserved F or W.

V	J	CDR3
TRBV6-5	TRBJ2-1	CASSYGAFGVSYNEQFF
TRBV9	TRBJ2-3	CASSVDRGSGTDTQYF
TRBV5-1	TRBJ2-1	CASSLPRLAGTNEQFF
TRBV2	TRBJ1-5	CASNVHGSDQPQHF
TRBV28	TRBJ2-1	CASGGDSYNEQFF
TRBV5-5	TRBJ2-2	CASSLNVPPTLSGELFF
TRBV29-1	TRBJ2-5	CSAGLAGETQYF
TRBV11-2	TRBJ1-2	CASSLDGRVYGYTF
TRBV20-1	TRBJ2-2	CSATSGRFGELFF
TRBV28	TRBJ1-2	CASRNSDYGYTF
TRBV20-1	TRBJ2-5	CSASTGAGDGETQYF
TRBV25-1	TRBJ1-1	CAMILNTEAFF
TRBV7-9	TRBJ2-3	CASSHRDSSGVTQYF
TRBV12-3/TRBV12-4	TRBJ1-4	CASSRPGEEKLFF
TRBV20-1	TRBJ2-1	CSARILAVNEQFF
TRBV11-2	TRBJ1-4	CASSPTDMNEKLFF
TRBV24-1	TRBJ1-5	CATSDSPGQGDAPQHF
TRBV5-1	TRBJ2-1	CASSPPGGGEQFF
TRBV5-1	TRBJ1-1	CASSAPDGTPLEAFF
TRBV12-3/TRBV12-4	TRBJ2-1	CASSLWGLAGAGSYNEQFF
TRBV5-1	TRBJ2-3	CASSIDRGRRDTQYF
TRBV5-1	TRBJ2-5	CASSPLLPAPETQYF
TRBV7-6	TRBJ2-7	CASSGAEGGFSYEQYF
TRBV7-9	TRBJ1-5	CASSLGQIEQPQHF
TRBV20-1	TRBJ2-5	CSARVSLLRVKTQYF
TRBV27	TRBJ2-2	CASSSRTSRTGELFF
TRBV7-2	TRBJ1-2	CASSYSPGGIRGYTF
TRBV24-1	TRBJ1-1	CATTGSGNTEAFF
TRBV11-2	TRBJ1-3	CASSLLPQDSGNTIYF
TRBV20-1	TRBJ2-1	CSAQGLAGANEQFF
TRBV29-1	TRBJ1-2	CSVVDRDASYGYTF
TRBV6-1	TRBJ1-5	CASSKTWDGRNQPQHF
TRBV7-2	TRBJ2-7	CASSSRRAQEQYF
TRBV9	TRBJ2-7	CASSLAGGPRFEQYF
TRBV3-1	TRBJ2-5	CASSQWKFGLAGQETQYF
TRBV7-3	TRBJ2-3	CASSLIPGPSIDTDTQYF
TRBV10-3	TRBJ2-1	CAISGGGISYNEQFF
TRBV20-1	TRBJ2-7	CSARDMSETGDYEQYF
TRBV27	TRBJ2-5	CASKAGGETQYF
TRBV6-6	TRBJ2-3	CASSYSSDLWQYF
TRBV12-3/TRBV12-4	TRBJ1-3	CASTGGGNTIYF
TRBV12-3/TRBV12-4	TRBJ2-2	CASSFPRLESGELFF
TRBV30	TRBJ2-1	CAWKSGSSEQFF
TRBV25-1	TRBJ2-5	CASGRKGGYQETQYF
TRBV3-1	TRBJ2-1	CASSHVVWNSYNEQFF